One sample yielded the 22 T cell receptor beta chains listed below, sequenced in a study of OX40 agonist ivuxolimab in advanced cancers. Assay: immunoSEQ multiplex PCR; the TCRdb copy retains only in-frame clones and omits some. The profile shows tens of thousands of clones, around four fifths of them singletons. Here the sequenced sample was CD4+ or CD8+ T cells sorted from blood, taken in a trial of the OX40 agonist ivuxolimab. All receptors derive from an adult with an advanced solid tumor such as melanoma, head and neck, liver or kidney cancer.

The chain has TRBV6-5 and TRBJ2-3, with a tentative D call TRBD1 (5 bases). The CDR3 sequence is 12 residues long. V was shortened by 6 bases and J by 6 bases, with 10 bases between the two germline ends. Germline-derived CDR1 and CDR2 are MNHEY and SVGAGI. CDR3 in amino acids: CASSYNRDTQYF. In DNA form, the CDR3 reads TGTGCCAGCAGCTACAACAGGGATACGCAGTATTTT.

The genes are TRBV7-3 and TRBJ1-1; D not resolved. The germline V and J ends were trimmed by 1 base and 4 bases, with 13 bases remaining between them. The germline CDR1 and CDR2 sequences are SGHTA and FQGTGA. The CDR3 extends over 15 amino acids. For the CDR3, the DNA is TGTGCCAGCAGCTTAAACGGCCAGACGAGCACTGAAGCTTTCTTT. Translation gives CASSLNGQTSTEAFF.

J is TRBJ1-1 and V is TRBV6-1; a possible D gene is TRBD1 (5 bases). Deletions cut 9 bases from V and 0 bases from J, with 14 bases between. The CDR3 is made up of 14 amino acids. The germline V gene has CDR1 MNHNS and CDR2 SASEGT. In DNA, the CDR3 is TGTGCCAGTACGTGGGGGTCGATGAACACTGAAGCTTTCTTT. This gives the protein CASTWGSMNTEAFF.

The chain has TRBV5-4 and TRBJ2-1, with a weak D call TRBD2 (7 bases). CDR3 length equals 13 residues. CDR1 and CDR2 from the germline V gene are SGHNT and YYREEE (reference sequence). Trimming cost V 1 base and J 7 bases, with 9 bases left between them. CDR3 protein: CASSLRGGNEQFF. In DNA form, the CDR3 reads TGTGCCAGCAGCTTGAGGGGGGGAAATGAGCAGTTCTTC.

This chain connects TRBV11-2 to TRBJ1-2; D is uncertain. The V end lost 5 bases, the J end lost 2 bases, and 9 bases lay between the germline ends. Germline loops: CDR1 SGHAT, CDR2 FQNNGV. There are 13 residues in the CDR3. For the CDR3, the DNA is TGTGCCAGCAGCCCGGACGGAAACTATGGCTACACCTTC. Protein product: CASSPDGNYGYTF.

The chain is built from TRBV7-9 and TRBJ2-6; no firm D call. V was shortened by 2 bases and J by 0 bases, with 8 bases between the two germline ends. The CDR3 has 16 residues. Germline values: CDR1 SEHNR, CDR2 FQNEAQ (reference sequence). CDR3 DNA sequence: TGTGCCAGCAGCTTATTGGGGTACTCTGGGGCCAACGTCCTGACTTTC. It encodes CASSLLGYSGANVLTF.

This sequence joins TRBV6-5 and TRBJ1-1; unclear D gene. Germline V gene lookup returns CDR1 MNHEY and CDR2 SVGAGI. V shed 0 bases and J shed 6 bases, with 11 bases lying between them. The length of the CDR3 is 14 residues. CDR3: CASSYSSRASEAFF. Here the CDR3 DNA reads TGTGCCAGCAGTTACTCTTCGCGAGCGTCTGAAGCTTTCTTT.

J is TRBJ1-5 and V is TRBV27; D is uncertain. Germline values: CDR1 MNHEY, CDR2 SMNVEV (reference sequence). The CDR3 totals 16 residues. Trimming took 5 bases from V and 0 from J, leaving 14 bases between them. As DNA, the CDR3 is TGTGCCAGCAGTCCCCACCCGGGGTATAGCAATCAGCCCCAGCATTTT. This codes for CASSPHPGYSNQPQHF.

V usage is TRBV4-1 and J usage is TRBJ1-1; D not resolved. The ends were cut back, 2 bases at V and 0 bases at J, with 7 bases in the middle. The CDR3 runs 14 residues. Germline V CDR1 and CDR2: MGHRA, YSYEKL. The CDR3 protein is CASSQLGMNTEAFF. As DNA, the CDR3 is TGCGCCAGCAGCCAATTAGGTATGAACACTGAAGCTTTCTTT.

The rearrangement links TRBV7-3 to TRBJ2-3; D gene ambiguous. The V end was cut by 5 bases, the J end by 6 bases, with 12 bases between. Germline CDR1 is SGHTA and CDR2 is FQGTGA. This CDR3 has 13 residues. CDR3 region: CASSALVTDTQYF. The DNA for the CDR3 is TGTGCCAGCAGCGCCCTGGTAACGGATACGCAGTATTTT.

The chain carries TRBV5-4 and TRBJ2-7; 7 bases line up with TRBD1. Germline V gene data show CDR1 as SGHNT and CDR2 as YYREEE (reference sequence). This CDR3 spans 16 amino acids. The trim removed 1 base at V and 7 bases at J, leaving 14 bases unmatched. CDR3 DNA sequence: TGTGCCAGCAGCTTGCCCTATGGACAGGCGAGGGAGGAGCAGTACTTC. This codes for CASSLPYGQAREEQYF.

The gene calls are TRBV7-9 and TRBJ1-5; D remains unclear. The V and J ends lost 3 bases and 3 bases respectively, with 15 bases between them. The CDR3 is 16 residues long. The germline gives CDR1 SEHNR, CDR2 FQNEAQ (reference sequence). CDR3 DNA sequence: TGTGCCAGCAGCTTCGTGGGAACTTCATTCAATCAGCCCCAGCATTTT. This gives the protein CASSFVGTSFNQPQHF.

The gene calls are TRBV5-5 and TRBJ2-7; D not resolved. The CDR3 spans 13 residues. Germline V gene sequence: CDR1 SGHKS, CDR2 YYEKEE (reference sequence). The V and J ends lost 4 bases and 7 bases respectively, with 15 bases between them. The CDR3 here is CASSPGPQWEQYF. In DNA form, the CDR3 reads TGTGCCAGCAGCCCCGGGCCCCAGTGGGAGCAGTACTTC.

This clone showed up just a few times. The V and J genes are TRBV10-1 and TRBJ2-7, with D unresolved. CDR1 WNHNN and CDR2 SYGVQD come from the germline V gene (reference sequence). Between the trimmed V and J ends, which lost 4 bases and 0 bases, there was a span of 7 bases. The CDR3 totals 13 residues. The CDR3 spells CASSASDSYEQYF. DNA for the CDR3: TGCGCCAGCAGTGCGTCGGACTCCTACGAGCAGTACTTC.

The chain recombines TRBV7-9 with TRBJ2-2; the match to TRBD2 covers 10 bases. The J segment lost 2 bases and the V segment lost 5 bases, leaving 5 bases of the junction unmatched. This CDR3 contains 16 residues. Germline loops: CDR1 SEHNR, CDR2 FQNEAQ (reference sequence). The CDR3 nucleotides read TGTGCCAGCAGCCCAAGCGGGAGGGTAAACACCGGGGAGCTGTTTTTT. This translates into CASSPSGRVNTGELFF.

The chain is built from TRBV7-8 and TRBJ2-1, with D possibly TRBD2 on 7 matching bases. Per germline, CDR1 SGHVS and CDR2 FQNEAQ. The CDR3 is 14 residues long. With 1 base removed from V and 9 bases from J, the gap between germline ends came to 13 bases. The CDR3 spells CASSLVGGPFEQFF. CDR3 in DNA: TGTGCCAGCAGCTTAGTGGGGGGGCCTTTTGAGCAGTTCTTC.

Here the CDR3 reads CASSVTSDSYEQYF. The CDR3 region has the DNA TGTGCCAGCAGCGTGACTAGCGACTCCTACGAGCAGTACTTC. This sequence joins TRBV9 and TRBJ2-7; 8 nucleotides line up with TRBD2. Germline V gene lookup returns CDR1 SGDLS and CDR2 YYNGEE. Trimming at V came to 2 bases and at J to 0 bases, leaving 1 base not matched to a gene. The CDR3 loop spans 14 amino acids.

This rearrangement joins TRBV5-4 to TRBJ1-1, with 9 positions matching TRBD1. This CDR3 contains 16 residues. V shed 0 bases, J shed 1 base, and the junction held 4 bases outside the gene matches. Germline V gene sequence: CDR1 SGHNT, CDR2 YYREEE (reference sequence). The CDR3 nucleotides read TGTGCCAGCAGCTTGGGGTTGGGACAGGGGAACACTGAAGCTTTCTTT. Its protein product is CASSLGLGQGNTEAFF. Based on the CDR3 plus reference TRBV5-4 and TRBJ1-1, the full variable domain is ETGVTQSPTHLIKTRGQQVTLRCSSQSGHNTVSWYQQALGQGPQFIFQYYREEENGRGNFPPRFSGLQFPNYSSELNVNALELDDSALYLCASSLGLGQGNTEAFFGQGTRLTVV.

This chain connects TRBV19 to TRBJ2-7; the D gene is possibly TRBD1 (6 bases). CDR1 and CDR2 from the germline V gene are LNHDA and SQIVND (reference sequence). The CDR3 contains 12 residues. Trimming shortened V by 7 bases and J by 6 bases, and 13 bases separated the two germline ends. CDR3 amino acids: CASTRGGSEQYF. In nucleotides, the CDR3 is TGTGCCAGTACCAGGGGTGGTAGCGAGCAGTACTTC. Supplemented by reference TRBV19 and TRBJ2-7, the full variable domain reads DGGITQSPKYLFRKEGQNVTLSCEQNLNHDAMYWYRQDPGQGLRLIYYSQIVNDFQKGDIAEGYSVSREKKESFPLTVTSAQKNPTAFYLCASTRGGSEQYFGPGTRLTVT.

The chain joins TRBV5-5 to TRBJ1-2; D is unresolved. CDR3 length equals 12 residues. Trimming left V 4 bases short and J 3 bases short, with 7 bases between. Germline CDR1 and CDR2: SGHKS and YYEKEE (reference sequence). CDR3 amino acids: CASSLEDYGYTF. CDR3 DNA sequence: TGTGCCAGCAGCCTTGAGGACTATGGCTACACCTTC.

The V call is TRBV7-2, the J call TRBJ2-6; TRBD2 matches 7 bases. Germline V gene lookup returns CDR1 SGHTA and CDR2 FQGNSA. V lost 1 base to trimming and J lost 0 bases; unmatched junction nucleotides: 9. This CDR3 contains 19 residues. CDR3 DNA sequence: TGTGCCAGCAGCTTAGAGTTGGCGGGGGTTTACTCTGGGGCCAACGTCCTGACTTTC. This translates into CASSLELAGVYSGANVLTF.

This clone occurred a few times. The rearrangement joins TRBV5-1 to TRBJ2-7; 7 positions match TRBD2. With V trimmed by 0 bases and J by 5 bases, 8 bases remained unmatched. CDR3 length equals 15 residues. CDR1 is SGHRS, CDR2 YFSETQ, per germline. This CDR3 reads CASSLAAGVGHEQYF. The CDR3 DNA sequence: TGCGCCAGCAGCTTGGCGGCGGGAGTAGGCCACGAGCAGTACTTC.